This note documents a single TCR beta chain sequence. Its antigen remains unknown. These data belong to a study of Ad26.COV2.S vaccination and SARS-CoV-2 variants. In the study overall: The donor was enrolled in the Ad26.COV2.S arm of the COV1001 trial. Donor got 5x10^10 or 1x10^11 viral particles of Ad26.COV2.S.

Findings and limits, study-wide: Vaccinated individuals (as opposed to placebo recipients) had higher spike-specific TCR breadth. Non-spike TCR breadth showed similarity between vaccine and placebo recipients.

This sample's treatment: some 20 received Ad26.COV2.S at low or high dose, single or two shots; 5 received placebo; per-sample allocation not given. Day 63 following the first vaccine or placebo injection was when the samples were taken. TCRdb's table, derived via immunoSEQ multiplex PCR, lists solely in-frame clones and lacks some. Found here are about 350,000 clones, roughly 81% of them singletons; the top ten hold about 3.5%. The receptor was isolated from a person between 18 and 65 years old who received the Ad26.COV2.S COVID-19 vaccine or a placebo. The sequencing used peripheral blood, collected in a trial of Ad26.COV2.S vaccine versus placebo.

The DNA of the CDR3 is TGCGCCAGCAGCTTGGAACCGCAGGGGCCGGGCGGGCAGCCCCAGCATTTT. This sequence encodes CASSLEPQGPGGQPQHF. V gene TRBV5-1 combines with J gene TRBJ1-5; perhaps TRBD1 as D (6 bases). The CDR3 is 17 amino acids. V was shortened by 0 bases and J by 7 bases, with 20 bases between the two germline ends. Germline-derived CDR1 and CDR2 are SGHRS and YFSETQ.